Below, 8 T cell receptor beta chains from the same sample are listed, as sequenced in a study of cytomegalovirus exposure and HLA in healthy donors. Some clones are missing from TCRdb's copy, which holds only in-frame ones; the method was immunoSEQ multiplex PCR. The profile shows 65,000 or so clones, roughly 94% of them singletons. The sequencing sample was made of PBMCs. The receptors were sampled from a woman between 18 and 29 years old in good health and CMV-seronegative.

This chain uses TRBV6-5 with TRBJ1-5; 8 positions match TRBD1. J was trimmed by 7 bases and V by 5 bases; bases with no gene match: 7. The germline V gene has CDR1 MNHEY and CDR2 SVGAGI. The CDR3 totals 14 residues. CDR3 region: CASSTDRVKQPQHF. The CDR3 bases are TGTGCCAGCAGTACGGACAGGGTGAAGCAGCCCCAGCATTTT.

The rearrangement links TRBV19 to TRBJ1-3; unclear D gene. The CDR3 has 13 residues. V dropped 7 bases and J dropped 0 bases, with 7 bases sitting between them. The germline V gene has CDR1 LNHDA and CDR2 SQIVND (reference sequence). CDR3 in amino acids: CASMAASGNTIYF. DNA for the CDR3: TGTGCCAGTATGGCGGCCTCTGGAAACACCATATATTTT.

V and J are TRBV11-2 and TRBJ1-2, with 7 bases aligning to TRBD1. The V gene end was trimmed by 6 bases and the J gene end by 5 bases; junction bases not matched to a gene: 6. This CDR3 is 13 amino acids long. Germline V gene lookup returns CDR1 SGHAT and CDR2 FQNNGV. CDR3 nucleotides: TGTGCCAGCAGTCCTCAACAGGGGTATGGCTACACCTTC. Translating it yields CASSPQQGYGYTF.

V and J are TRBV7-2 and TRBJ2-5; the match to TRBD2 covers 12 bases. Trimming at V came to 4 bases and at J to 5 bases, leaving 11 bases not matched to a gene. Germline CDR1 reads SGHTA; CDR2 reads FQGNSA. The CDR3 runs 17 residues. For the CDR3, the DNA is TGTGCCAGCAGCTCGCAGAGGACTAGCGGGGTGGGGGAGACCCAGTACTTC. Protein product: CASSSQRTSGVGETQYF.

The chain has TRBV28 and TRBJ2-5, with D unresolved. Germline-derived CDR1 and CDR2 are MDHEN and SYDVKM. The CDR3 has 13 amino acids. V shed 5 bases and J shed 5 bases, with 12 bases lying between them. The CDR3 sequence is CASSPASEETQYF. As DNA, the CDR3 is TGTGCCAGCAGTCCCGCATCCGAGGAGACCCAGTACTTC.

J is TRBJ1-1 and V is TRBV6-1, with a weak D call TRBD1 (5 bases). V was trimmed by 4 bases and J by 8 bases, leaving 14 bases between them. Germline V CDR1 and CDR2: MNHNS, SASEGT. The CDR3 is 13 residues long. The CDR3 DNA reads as TGTGCCAGCAGTGGTGCCTCAGGGTCCGAAGCTTTCTTT. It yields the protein CASSGASGSEAFF.

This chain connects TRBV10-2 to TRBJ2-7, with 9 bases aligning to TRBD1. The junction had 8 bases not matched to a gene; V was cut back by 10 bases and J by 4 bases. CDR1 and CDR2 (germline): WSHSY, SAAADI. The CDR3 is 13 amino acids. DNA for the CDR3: TGCGCCACCGAAGGGACAGGGACTTACGAGCAGTACTTC. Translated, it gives CATEGTGTYEQYF.

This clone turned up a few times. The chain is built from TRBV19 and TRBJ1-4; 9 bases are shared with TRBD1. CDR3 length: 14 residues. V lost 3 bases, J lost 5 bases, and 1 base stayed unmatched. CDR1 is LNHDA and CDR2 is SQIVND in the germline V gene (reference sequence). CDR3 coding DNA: TGTGCCAGTAGTATTGGGACAGGGAATGAAAAACTGTTTTTT. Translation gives CASSIGTGNEKLFF.